The 15 T cell receptor beta chains in this list originate from one sample, sequenced in a study of shared clonotypes between healthy human individuals. Clones were sequenced by immunoSEQ multiplex PCR, and TCRdb holds only the in-frame ones, with some missing. In the table there are over 850,000 clones, approximately 80% of which are singletons. Specimen: memory CD4+ T cells from PBMCs. Specified subset: CD45RA-negative fraction. The receptors originated from a man younger than 30 in good health. Some clones in this sample may be carry-over from other donors' samples.

This rearrangement joins TRBV11-2 to TRBJ2-1; 10 nucleotides align to TRBD2. Germline values: CDR1 SGHAT, CDR2 FQNNGV. The ends lost 1 base at V and 4 bases at J; junction bases unmatched: 7. CDR3 length: 17 residues. CDR3 in DNA: TGTGCCAGCAGCTTAGTGGGTACTAGCGGGACTTACAATGAGCAGTTCTTC. Translation: CASSLVGTSGTYNEQFF.

This sequence joins TRBV11-3 and TRBJ2-1; a possible D gene is TRBD2 (6 bases). This CDR3 region has 15 residues. Germline lookup yields CDR1 SGHNT and CDR2 YENEEA. V gave up 5 bases and J gave up 10 bases, with 21 bases separating them. The chain's CDR3 is CASSQNGGTGREQFF. CDR3 sequence (DNA): TGTGCCAGCAGCCAGAATGGCGGGACGGGTAGGGAGCAGTTCTTC.

This clone has a single count. The CDR3 protein is CASSPLDQNTEAFF. The CDR3 region has the DNA TGTGCCAGCTCACCACTAGATCAGAACACTGAAGCTTTCTTT. The chain has TRBV18 and TRBJ1-1; unclear D gene. Per germline, CDR1 KGHSH and CDR2 LQKENI. CDR3 size: 14 residues. V lost 1 base and J lost 1, with 7 bases in between.

The chain carries TRBV6-5 and TRBJ1-2; D unresolved. Germline V gene lookup returns CDR1 MNHEY and CDR2 SVGAGI. Trimming removed 2 bases from V and 6 bases from J, with 16 bases in between. The CDR3 extends over 15 amino acids. CDR3 sequence (DNA): TGTGCCAGCAGTTACGCTTCCCTATCGGTGGATGGCTACACCTTC. It is translated as CASSYASLSVDGYTF.

This chain connects TRBV18 to TRBJ2-7, with a possible D match to TRBD1 (6 bases). Germline V lookup: CDR1 KGHSH, CDR2 LQKENI. Trimming took off 4 bases at V and 1 base at J, with 17 bases between the two ends. The CDR3 is 16 amino acids. As DNA, the CDR3 is TGTGCCAGCTCACGATCCGGGACACTCCTATCCTACGAGCAGTACTTC. Translating gives CASSRSGTLLSYEQYF.

The chain has TRBV2 and TRBJ2-3; perhaps TRBD1 as D (5 bases). This CDR3 region has 15 residues. In germline, CDR1 is SNHLY, CDR2 FYNNEI. Trimming removed 6 bases at V and 2 bases at J, with 15 bases between. The CDR3 DNA follows: TGTGCCAGCAGGTTAGGGGTCAGAACCACAGATACGCAGTATTTT. It is translated as CASRLGVRTTDTQYF.

On this clone: The junction shows a germline mismatch at one end, possibly a read error. Other DNA sequences within the sample encode an identical CDR3. The gene calls are TRBV30 and TRBJ1-3, with no clear D. This CDR3 is 12 amino acids long. Germline lookup yields CDR1 GTSNPN and CDR2 SVGIG (reference sequence). CDR3 nucleotides: TGCGCCTGGATCTCGTCCGGAAACACCATATATTTT. Protein product: CAWISSGNTIYF.

The V call is TRBV5-1, the J call TRBJ1-1; unclear D gene. The germline V and J ends were trimmed by 2 bases and 2 bases, with 10 bases remaining between them. This CDR3 spans 14 amino acids. Germline CDR1 and CDR2: SGHRS and YFSETQ. CDR3 bases: TGCGCCAGCAGCTTCTCCCCATCCAACACTGAAGCTTTCTTT. Protein: CASSFSPSNTEAFF.

This clone showed up just once. The V call is TRBV27, the J call TRBJ2-6, with D tentatively TRBD2 (6 bases). This CDR3 comprises 19 residues. Germline V gene lookup returns CDR1 MNHEY and CDR2 SMNVEV (reference sequence). Trimming removed 4 bases at V and 4 bases at J, with 23 bases between. CDR3 sequence (DNA): TGTGCCAGCAGTTCGTATGGGCGGGGCAGGCCCACAGGGGCCAACGTCCTGACTTTC. Translated: CASSSYGRGRPTGANVLTF.

The chain links TRBV5-8 to TRBJ2-1, with TRBD2 identical over 12 bases. The germline V gene has CDR1 SGHTS and CDR2 YDEGEE. V dropped 2 bases and J dropped 10; count of bases not matched to a gene: 7. The CDR3 is made up of 15 amino acids. The CDR3 nucleotides read TGTGCCAGCAGCTTCCGACTAGCGGGAGTCCGGGAGCAGTTCTTC. Amino acid sequence: CASSFRLAGVREQFF.

The chain links TRBV10-2 to TRBJ2-5; no firm D call. CDR3 length equals 12 residues. V was shortened by 4 bases and J by 5 bases, with 8 bases between the two germline ends. Germline CDR1 is WSHSY and CDR2 is SAAADI. As DNA, the CDR3 is TGCGCCAGCAGTGGTTCCTCGGAGACCCAGTACTTC. Translating gives CASSGSSETQYF.

This clone was seen many times. Other DNA sequences in the same sample also yield this CDR3. The gene calls are TRBV28 and TRBJ2-1; D might be TRBD2 (6 bases). Looked up from germline, CDR1 is MDHEN and CDR2 is SYDVKM. Trimming took 3 bases from V and 5 from J, leaving 14 bases between them. The CDR3 spans 15 residues. In DNA, the CDR3 is TGTGCCAGCAGTTTGGCGAGCGGGCGAAACAATGAGCAGTTCTTC. Its translation is CASSLASGRNNEQFF.

The chain has TRBV27 and TRBJ2-2, with 13 bases identical to TRBD2. The V segment lost 5 bases and the J segment 4 bases; nucleotides outside the gene matches: 4. CDR1 MNHEY and CDR2 SMNVEV come from the germline V gene (reference sequence). This CDR3 has 16 residues. The CDR3 here is CASSGGLAGATGELFF. DNA for the CDR3: TGTGCCAGCAGTGGAGGACTAGCGGGAGCCACCGGGGAGCTGTTTTTT.

The DNA of the CDR3 is TGCAGCGTTGAAGGCCCCAGGGGACCCGTTTACGAGCAGTACTTC. It specifies CSVEGPRGPVYEQYF. The V call is TRBV29-1, the J call TRBJ2-7; tentatively, D is TRBD1 (6 bases). Germline lookup yields CDR1 SQVTM and CDR2 ANQGSEA. The CDR3 length is 15 residues. V lost 1 base and J 4 bases, leaving 17 bases between the germline ends.

This chain links TRBV18 with TRBJ2-5; a weak D match, TRBD1 (5 bases). Germline CDR1 and CDR2: KGHSH and LQKENI. The CDR3 extends over 15 amino acids. The ends were cut back, 3 bases at V and 2 bases at J, with 13 bases in the middle. The CDR3 region is CASSPSWGPQETQYF. The CDR3 coding sequence is TGTGCCAGCTCACCGTCGTGGGGCCCACAAGAGACCCAGTACTTC. Using reference TRBV18 and TRBJ2-5 for the parts outside the CDR3, the full variable domain is NAGVMQNPRHLVRRRGQEARLRCSPMKGHSHVYWYRQLPEEGLKFMVYLQKENIIDESGMPKERFSAEFPKEGPSILRIQQVVRGDSAAYFCASSPSWGPQETQYFGPGTRLLVL.